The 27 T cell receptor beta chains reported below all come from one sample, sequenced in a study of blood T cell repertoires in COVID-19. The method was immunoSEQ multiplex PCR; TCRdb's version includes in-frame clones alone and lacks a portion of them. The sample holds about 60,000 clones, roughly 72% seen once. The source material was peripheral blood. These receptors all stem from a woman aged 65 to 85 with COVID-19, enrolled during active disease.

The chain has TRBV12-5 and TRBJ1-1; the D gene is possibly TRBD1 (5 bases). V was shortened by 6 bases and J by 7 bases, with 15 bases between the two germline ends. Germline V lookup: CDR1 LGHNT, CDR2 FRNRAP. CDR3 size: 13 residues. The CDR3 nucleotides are TGTGCTAGTGGACTTTATACAGGAAATGAAGCTTTCTTT. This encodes CASGLYTGNEAFF.

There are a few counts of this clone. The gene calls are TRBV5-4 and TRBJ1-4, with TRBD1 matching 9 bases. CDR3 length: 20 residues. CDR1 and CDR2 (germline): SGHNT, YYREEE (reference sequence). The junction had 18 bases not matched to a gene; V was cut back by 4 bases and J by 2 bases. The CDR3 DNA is TGTGCCAGCAGCCCCAGTCCCGGGACAGGGCCTCTCGTTACTAATGAAAAACTGTTTTTT. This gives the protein CASSPSPGTGPLVTNEKLFF.

CDR3 region: CASSLGRTGYNNEQFF. The CDR3 region has the DNA TGTGCCAGCAGCTTGGGTAGGACAGGGTACAACAATGAGCAGTTCTTC. The chain employs TRBV5-4 and TRBJ2-1; 8 bases agree with TRBD1. The CDR3 loop spans 16 amino acids. Trimming took 0 bases from V and 5 from J; bases not matched to a gene: 7. CDR1 is SGHNT and CDR2 is YYREEE in the germline V gene (reference sequence).

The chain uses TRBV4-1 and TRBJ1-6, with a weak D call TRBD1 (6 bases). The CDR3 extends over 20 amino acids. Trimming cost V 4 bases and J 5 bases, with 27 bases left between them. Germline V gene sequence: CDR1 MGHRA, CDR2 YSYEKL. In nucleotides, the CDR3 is TGCGCCAGCAGCCCTCCGGCAGGGACAAGGGCGTCATACAATAATTCACCCCTCCACTTT. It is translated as CASSPPAGTRASYNNSPLHF.

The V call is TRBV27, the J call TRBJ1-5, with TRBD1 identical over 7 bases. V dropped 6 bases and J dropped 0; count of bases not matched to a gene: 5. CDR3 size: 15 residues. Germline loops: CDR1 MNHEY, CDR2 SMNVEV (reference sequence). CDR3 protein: CASREGQISNQPQHF. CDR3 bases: TGTGCCAGCAGAGAGGGACAGATTAGCAATCAGCCCCAGCATTTT.

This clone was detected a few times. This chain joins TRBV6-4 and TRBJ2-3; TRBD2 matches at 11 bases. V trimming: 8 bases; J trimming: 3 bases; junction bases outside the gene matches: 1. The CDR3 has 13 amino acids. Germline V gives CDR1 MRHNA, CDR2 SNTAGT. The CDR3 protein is CASGTSGTDTQYF. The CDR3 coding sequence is TGTGCCAGCGGGACTAGCGGAACAGATACGCAGTATTTT.

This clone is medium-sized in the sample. CDR3 DNA: TGTGCCACCACTGGCATTAGGGGCGATGAGCAGTTCTTC. It codes for CATTGIRGDEQFF. V and J are TRBV24-1 and TRBJ2-1; D is possibly TRBD1 (5 bases). Germline CDR1 KGHDR, CDR2 SFDVKD. Trimming took off 8 bases at V and 8 bases at J, with 15 bases between the two ends. There are 13 residues in the CDR3.

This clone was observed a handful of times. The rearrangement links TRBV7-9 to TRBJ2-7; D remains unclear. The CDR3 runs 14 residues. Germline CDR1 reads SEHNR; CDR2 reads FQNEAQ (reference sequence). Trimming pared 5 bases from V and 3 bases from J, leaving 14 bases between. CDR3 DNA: TGTGCCAGCAGCAACAATATGCAGGTCTACGAGCAGTACGTC. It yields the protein CASSNNMQVYEQYV.

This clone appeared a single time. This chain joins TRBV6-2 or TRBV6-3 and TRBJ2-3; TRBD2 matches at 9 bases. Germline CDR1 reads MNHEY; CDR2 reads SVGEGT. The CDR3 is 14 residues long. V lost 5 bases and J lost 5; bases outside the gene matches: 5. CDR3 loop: CASSQGLAIDTQYF. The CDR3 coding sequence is TGTGCCAGCAGTCAGGGACTAGCTATAGATACGCAGTATTTT.

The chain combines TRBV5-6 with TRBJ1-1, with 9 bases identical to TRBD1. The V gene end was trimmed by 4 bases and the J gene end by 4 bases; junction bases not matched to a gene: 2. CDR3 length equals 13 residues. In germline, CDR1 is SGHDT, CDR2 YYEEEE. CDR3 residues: CASSMTGGTEAFF. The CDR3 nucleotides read TGTGCCAGCAGCATGACAGGGGGCACTGAAGCTTTCTTT.

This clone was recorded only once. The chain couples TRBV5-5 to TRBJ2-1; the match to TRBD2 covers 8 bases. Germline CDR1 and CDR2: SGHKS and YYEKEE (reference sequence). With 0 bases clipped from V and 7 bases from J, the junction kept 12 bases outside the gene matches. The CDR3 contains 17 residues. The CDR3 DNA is TGTGCCAGCAGCTTGGTAGTCCTAGCGGGCACCCGGAATGAGCAGTTCTTC. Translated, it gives CASSLVVLAGTRNEQFF.

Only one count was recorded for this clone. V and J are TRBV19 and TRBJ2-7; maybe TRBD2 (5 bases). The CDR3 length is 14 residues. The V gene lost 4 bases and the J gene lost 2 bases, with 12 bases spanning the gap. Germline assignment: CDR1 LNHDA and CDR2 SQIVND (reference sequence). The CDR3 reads CASSTQAGAYEQYF. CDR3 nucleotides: TGTGCCAGTAGTACCCAAGCCGGGGCCTACGAGCAGTACTTC. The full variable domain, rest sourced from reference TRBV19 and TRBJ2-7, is DGGITQSPKYLFRKEGQNVTLSCEQNLNHDAMYWYRQDPGQGLRLIYYSQIVNDFQKGDIAEGYSVSREKKESFPLTVTSAQKNPTAFYLCASSTQAGAYEQYFGPGTRLTVT.

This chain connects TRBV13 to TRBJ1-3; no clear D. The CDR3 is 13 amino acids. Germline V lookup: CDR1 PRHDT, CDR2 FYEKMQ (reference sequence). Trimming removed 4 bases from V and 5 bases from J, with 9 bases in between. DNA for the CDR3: TGTGCCAGCAGCTCGAGACTTAGAAACACCATATATTTT. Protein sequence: CASSSRLRNTIYF.

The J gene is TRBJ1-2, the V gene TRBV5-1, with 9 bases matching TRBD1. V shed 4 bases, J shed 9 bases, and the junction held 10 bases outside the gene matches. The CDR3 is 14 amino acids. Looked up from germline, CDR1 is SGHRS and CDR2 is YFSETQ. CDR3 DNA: TGCGCCAGCAGCCCCTCCGGGACAGGGTATAGCTACACCTTC. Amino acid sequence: CASSPSGTGYSYTF.

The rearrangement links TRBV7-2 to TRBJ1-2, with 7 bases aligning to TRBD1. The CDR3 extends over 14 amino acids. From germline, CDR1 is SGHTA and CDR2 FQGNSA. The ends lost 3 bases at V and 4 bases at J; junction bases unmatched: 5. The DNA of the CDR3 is TGTGCCAGCAGCTTCGACAGGGTGGCCTATGGCTACACCTTC. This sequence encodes CASSFDRVAYGYTF.

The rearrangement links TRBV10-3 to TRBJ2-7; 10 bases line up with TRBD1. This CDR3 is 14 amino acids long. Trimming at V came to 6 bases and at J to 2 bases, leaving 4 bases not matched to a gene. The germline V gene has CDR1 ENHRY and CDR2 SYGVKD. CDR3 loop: CAIRAGTGAYEQYF. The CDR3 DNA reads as TGTGCCATCAGAGCCGGGACAGGGGCCTACGAGCAGTACTTC.

The CDR3 bases are TGTGCCAGCAGTTTAGCGGGACTAGCGGGGTTCTTC. Protein: CASSLAGLAGFF. This sequence joins TRBV12-3 or TRBV12-4 and TRBJ2-1, with TRBD2 matching 12 bases. V shed 0 bases and J 15 bases; nucleotides not matched to a gene: 0. There are 12 residues in the CDR3.

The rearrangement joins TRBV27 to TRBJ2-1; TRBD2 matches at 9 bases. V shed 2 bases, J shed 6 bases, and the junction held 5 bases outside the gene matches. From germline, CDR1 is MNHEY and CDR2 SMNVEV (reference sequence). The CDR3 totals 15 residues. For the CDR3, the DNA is TGTGCCAGCAGTTTAGGAGCGGGAGGTGGCAATGAGCAGTTCTTC. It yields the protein CASSLGAGGGNEQFF.

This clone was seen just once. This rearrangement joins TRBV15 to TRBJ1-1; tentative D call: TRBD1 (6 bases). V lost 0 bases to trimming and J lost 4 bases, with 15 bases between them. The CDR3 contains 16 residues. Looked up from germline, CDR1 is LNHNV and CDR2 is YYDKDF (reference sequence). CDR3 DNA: TGTGCCACCAGCAGAGAAGCTTTCAGGGGTAGCACTGAAGCTTTCTTT. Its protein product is CATSREAFRGSTEAFF.

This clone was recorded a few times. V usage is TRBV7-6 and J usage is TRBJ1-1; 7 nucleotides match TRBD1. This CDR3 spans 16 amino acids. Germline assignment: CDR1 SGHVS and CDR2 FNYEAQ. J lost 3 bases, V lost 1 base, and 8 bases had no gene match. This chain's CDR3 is CASSLGQGGGYTEAFF. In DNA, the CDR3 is TGTGCCAGCAGCTTAGGCCAGGGGGGTGGCTACACTGAAGCTTTCTTT.

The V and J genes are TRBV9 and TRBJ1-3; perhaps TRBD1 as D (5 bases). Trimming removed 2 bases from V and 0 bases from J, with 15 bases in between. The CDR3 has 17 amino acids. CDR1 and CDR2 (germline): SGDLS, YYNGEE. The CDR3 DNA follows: TGTGCCAGCAGCGTGGGGCCGGGCTTGAGCTCTGGAAACACCATATATTTT. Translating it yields CASSVGPGLSSGNTIYF.

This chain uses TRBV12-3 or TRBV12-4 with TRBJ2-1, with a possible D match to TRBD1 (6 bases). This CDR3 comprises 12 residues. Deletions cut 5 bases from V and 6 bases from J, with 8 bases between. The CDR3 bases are TGTGCCAGCAGTAACAGGGCCAATGAGCAGTTCTTC. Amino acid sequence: CASSNRANEQFF.

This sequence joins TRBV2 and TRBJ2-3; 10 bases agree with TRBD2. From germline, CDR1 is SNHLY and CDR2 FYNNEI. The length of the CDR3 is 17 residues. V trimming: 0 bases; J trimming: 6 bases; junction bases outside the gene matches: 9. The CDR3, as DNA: TGTGCCAGCAGTGAAGCGGTCGCTAGCGGGGGCAAGGATACGCAGTATTTT. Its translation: CASSEAVASGGKDTQYF.

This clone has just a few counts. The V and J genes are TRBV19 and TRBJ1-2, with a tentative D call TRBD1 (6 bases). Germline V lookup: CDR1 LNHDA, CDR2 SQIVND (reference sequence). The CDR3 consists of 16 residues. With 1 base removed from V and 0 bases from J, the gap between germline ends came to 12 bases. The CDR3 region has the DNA TGTGCCAGTAGTATAGCCAGGGGTAGGACTAACTATGGCTACACCTTC. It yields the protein CASSIARGRTNYGYTF. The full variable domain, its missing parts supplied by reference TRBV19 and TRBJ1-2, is DGGITQSPKYLFRKEGQNVTLSCEQNLNHDAMYWYRQDPGQGLRLIYYSQIVNDFQKGDIAEGYSVSREKKESFPLTVTSAQKNPTAFYLCASSIARGRTNYGYTFGSGTRLTVV.

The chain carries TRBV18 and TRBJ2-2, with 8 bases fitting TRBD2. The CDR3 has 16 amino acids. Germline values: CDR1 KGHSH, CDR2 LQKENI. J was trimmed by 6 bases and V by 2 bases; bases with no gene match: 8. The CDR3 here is CASSPSGTSISGELFF. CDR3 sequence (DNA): TGTGCCAGCTCACCATCCGGGACTAGTATCTCCGGGGAGCTGTTTTTT. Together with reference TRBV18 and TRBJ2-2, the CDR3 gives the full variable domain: NAGVMQNPRHLVRRRGQEARLRCSPMKGHSHVYWYRQLPEEGLKFMVYLQKENIIDESGMPKERFSAEFPKEGPSILRIQQVVRGDSAAYFCASSPSGTSISGELFFGEGSRLTVL.

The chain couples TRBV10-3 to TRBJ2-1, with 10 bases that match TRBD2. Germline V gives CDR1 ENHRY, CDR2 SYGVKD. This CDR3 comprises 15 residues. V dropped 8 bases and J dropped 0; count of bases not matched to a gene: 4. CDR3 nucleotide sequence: TGTGCCATCGGCTCTAGCGGGAGCTCCTACAATGAGCAGTTCTTC. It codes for CAIGSSGSSYNEQFF.

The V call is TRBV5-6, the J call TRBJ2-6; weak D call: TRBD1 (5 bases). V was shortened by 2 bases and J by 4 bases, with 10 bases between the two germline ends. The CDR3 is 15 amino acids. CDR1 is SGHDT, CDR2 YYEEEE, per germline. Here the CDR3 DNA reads TGTGCCAGCAGCTTCAGGGTTTCCGGGGCCAACGTCCTGACTTTC. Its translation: CASSFRVSGANVLTF.